This TCR beta chain comes out of a study of cytomegalovirus exposure and HLA in healthy donors. The method was immunoSEQ multiplex PCR; TCRdb's version includes in-frame clones alone and lacks a portion of them. The data contain some 90,000 clones, 95% to 98% of them singletons. On this clone itself: Its antigen is currently unknown.

Regarding the study as a whole: Subsequent analysis found a tendency for first-cohort TCR clusters to co-occur within the roughly 130 validation repertoires. In vitro work confirmed that three CMV-associated chains recognize CMV antigens.

CDR3 length: 15 amino acids. The ends were cut back, 2 bases at V and 3 bases at J, with 15 bases in the middle. Germline V gene sequence: CDR1 SGDLS, CDR2 YYNGEE. From the approximately 120-subject validation cohort, which was separate from the roughly 620-subject first cohort, the donors were drawn. The sequenced material came from PBMCs. The source of this sequence is a young man in good health and CMV-seronegative. The chain joins TRBV9 to TRBJ2-7; a possible D gene is TRBD2 (6 bases). CDR3 in DNA: TGTGCCAGCAGCGTCGCCGGGACTTCTTACTACGAGCAGTACTTC. It encodes CASSVAGTSYYEQYF.